This entry lists 3 T cell receptor beta chains sequenced from one sample in a study of cytomegalovirus exposure and HLA in healthy donors. Primers for the PCR totalled 60 Vbeta and 13 Jbeta. Using immunoSEQ multiplex PCR, the repertoire was profiled, and TCRdb retains in-frame clones only, with some absent. This sample has some 78,000 clones; over 70% occur once, and the top ten carry 20% to 30%. Source material: PBMCs. The source is a woman in her 50s in good health and CMV-seropositive.

The rearrangement links TRBV11-3 to TRBJ2-7; TRBD2 might be the D (5 bases). Looked up from germline, CDR1 is SGHNT and CDR2 is YENEEA. This CDR3 is 13 amino acids long. Trimming cost V 4 bases and J 6 bases, with 13 bases left between them. The DNA for the CDR3 is TGTGCCAGCAGCTCCAGACCCGCGGGCGAGCAGTACGTC. Its translation: CASSSRPAGEQYV.

This chain joins TRBV10-3 and TRBJ2-1; TRBD2 matches at 7 bases. V shed 1 base, J shed 4 bases, and the junction held 4 bases outside the gene matches. The germline CDR1 and CDR2 sequences are ENHRY and SYGVKD. The CDR3 runs to 15 residues. This chain's CDR3 is CAISEWRETYNEQFF. The DNA for the CDR3 is TGTGCCATCAGTGAGTGGCGGGAGACTTACAATGAGCAGTTCTTC.

V usage is TRBV6-1 and J usage is TRBJ1-1; TRBD1 aligns across 7 bases. The V segment lost 7 bases and the J segment 4 bases; nucleotides outside the gene matches: 9. Germline-derived CDR1 and CDR2 are MNHNS and SASEGT. The CDR3 is 14 amino acids. CDR3 DNA sequence: TGTGCCAGCACCCAAGAGGGGGCGACCACTGAAGCTTTCTTT. Protein product: CASTQEGATTEAFF.